A few counts support the clone carrying this T cell receptor beta chain. Germline CDR1 reads DFQATT; CDR2 reads SNEGSKA (reference sequence). The germline V and J ends were trimmed by 1 base and 6 bases, with 15 bases remaining between them. The CDR3 is 15 amino acids. These data originate in a study of T-cell reconstitution after alpha-beta-depleted transplantation in children. Using unique molecular identifiers, the investigators prepared the TCRbeta library. TCRdb independently ran MiXCR on the PCR reads; one entry per CDR3 protein. The sample includes just over 350,000 distinct CDR3 sequences, about an eighth of them seen just once.

Material: PBMCs, obtained from the stem cell graft. J is TRBJ2-2 and V is TRBV20-1; tentatively, D is TRBD2 (5 bases). This sequence was found in a human donor who donated a stem cell graft to a child with Fanconi anemia. The CDR3 nucleotides are TGCAGTGCTAGAGGGGGAGTTCAGCACGCCGGGGAGCTGTTTTTT. Translating it yields CSARGGVQHAGELFF.